The rows below give T cell receptor beta chains drawn from one sample of a study of cytomegalovirus exposure and HLA in healthy donors. Produced via immunoSEQ multiplex PCR; TCRdb's table is partial and in-frame only. This listing includes about 120,000 clones. The source material was PBMCs. The receptors come from a man younger than 35 in good health and CMV-seronegative. The CDR3 runs from the conserved cysteine through the conserved F or W. The D gene is left open where the match is weak.

TRBJ2-2,TRBV28,NA,CASSFGGNAGELFF,TGTGCCAGCAGTTTCGGGGGAAACGCCGGGGAGCTGTTTTTT
TRBJ1-5,TRBV18,NA,CASSPLGGQPQHF,TGTGCCAGCTCACCTCTAGGAGGTCAGCCCCAGCATTTT
TRBJ1-2,TRBV28,TRBD1,CASSFRAGTGYGYTF,TGTGCCAGCAGTTTTCGAGCGGGGACAGGCTATGGCTACACCTTC
TRBJ2-2,TRBV9,TRBD2,CASSVPAGGPNTGELFF,TGTGCCAGCAGCGTTCCAGCGGGGGGCCCGAACACCGGGGAGCTGTTTTTT
TRBJ1-1,TRBV10-3,NA,CAISEGQRNTEAFF,TGTGCCATCAGTGAAGGACAGAGGAACACTGAAGCTTTCTTT
TRBJ2-5,TRBV2,TRBD1,CAGRDSTFQETQYF,TGTGCCGGCCGGGACAGTACTTTCCAAGAGACCCAGTACTTC
TRBJ1-3,TRBV13,NA,CASSPSEGRSGNTIYF,TGTGCCAGCAGCCCTTCGGAGGGCAGGTCTGGAAACACCATATATTTT
TRBJ1-4,TRBV5-6,NA,CASSFRTTTNEKLFF,TGTGCCAGCAGCTTCAGGACAACAACTAATGAAAAACTGTTTTTT
TRBJ2-7,TRBV7-7,TRBD2,CASSRVGGRAGEQYF,TGTGCTAGCAGCCGCGTCGGGGGGAGGGCCGGCGAGCAGTACTTC
TRBJ1-1,TRBV13,TRBD1,CASSSETGGTEAFF,TGTGCCAGCAGCTCTGAGACAGGGGGCACTGAAGCTTTCTTT
TRBJ1-1,TRBV7-8,TRBD1,CASSFRQGARSEAFF,TGTGCCAGCAGCTTCAGACAGGGGGCAAGGAGTGAAGCTTTCTTT
TRBJ1-5,TRBV25-1,NA,CASSELGEEPQPQHF,TGTGCCAGCAGTGAATTAGGCGAGGAACCTCAGCCCCAGCATTTT
TRBJ1-5,TRBV15,NA,CATRDSGNQPQHF,TGTGCCACCAGGGATAGCGGGAATCAGCCCCAGCATTTT
TRBJ2-7,TRBV7-8,TRBD1,CASSSSDRGQYEQYF,TGTGCCAGCAGCTCATCGGACAGGGGTCAGTACGAGCAGTACTTC
TRBJ2-2,TRBV6-1,NA,CASSVNFRQGTAGELFF,TGTGCCAGCAGTGTCAACTTTCGGCAGGGGACGGCCGGGGAGCTGTTTTTT
TRBJ1-3,TRBV27,NA,CASSSSRASGNTIYF,TGTGCCAGCAGTTCCTCCAGGGCCTCTGGAAACACCATATATTTT
TRBJ1-1,TRBV7-9,TRBD1,CASSFGTALEAFF,TGTGCCAGCAGCTTCGGGACAGCCCTAGAAGCTTTCTTT
TRBJ1-1,TRBV10-3,TRBD1,CAISESETGITEAFF,TGTGCCATCAGTGAGTCCGAGACAGGGATCACTGAAGCTTTCTTT
TRBJ2-7,TRBV10-3,TRBD1,CAISGVGTGYEQYF,TGTGCCATCAGTGGAGTCGGGACAGGGTACGAGCAGTACTTC
TRBJ1-6,TRBV30,NA,CAWSVKGHNSPLHF,TGTGCCTGGAGTGTCAAGGGGCATAATTCACCCCTCCACTTT
TRBJ2-1,TRBV7-8,TRBD2,CASSPRWGTRGLVRDNEQFF,TGTGCCAGCAGCCCCCGATGGGGGACAAGGGGACTAGTAAGGGACAATGAGCAGTTCTTC
TRBJ2-3,TRBV5-1,NA,CASSPRPPSADTQYF,TGCGCCAGCAGCCCCCGGCCGCCTAGCGCAGATACGCAGTATTTT